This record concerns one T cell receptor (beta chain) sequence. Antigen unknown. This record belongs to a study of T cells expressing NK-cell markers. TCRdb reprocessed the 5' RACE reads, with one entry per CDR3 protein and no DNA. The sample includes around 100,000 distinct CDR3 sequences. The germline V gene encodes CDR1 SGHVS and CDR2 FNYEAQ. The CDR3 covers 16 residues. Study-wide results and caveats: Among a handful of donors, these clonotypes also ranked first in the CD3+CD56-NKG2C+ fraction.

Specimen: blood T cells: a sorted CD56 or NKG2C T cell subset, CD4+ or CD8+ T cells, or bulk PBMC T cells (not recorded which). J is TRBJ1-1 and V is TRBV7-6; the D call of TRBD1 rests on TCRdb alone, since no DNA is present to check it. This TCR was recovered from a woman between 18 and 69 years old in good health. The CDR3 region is CASSSGLGEGVAEAFF.